This T cell receptor (beta chain) derives from a study of regulatory T cells in long-lasting Graves disease. This clonotype was seen ten or more times. V was clipped by 3 bases and J by 4 bases; unmatched bases: 3. Germline V gives CDR1 ENHRY, CDR2 SYGVKD. This CDR3 is built from 14 residues. Arm-PCR of CDR3 regions and iRepertoire HTBI primers were used to build TCR beta libraries. MiXCR, applied by TCRdb to the multiplex PCR reads, yields one record per CDR3 protein. The sample contains about 430,000 distinct CDR3 sequences, roughly a fifth of which appear only once. Time point given: persistent/refractory GD, antithyroid drugs over 5 years with positive TRAb. RNA extracted from PBMCs served as the sequencing template.

The rearrangement uses TRBV10-3 and TRBJ1-2; 9 bases agree with TRBD1. Sequencing used peripheral blood mononuclear cells (PBMCs), obtained when the disease was refractory, from a patient treated with antithyroid drugs. The sequence came from a female donor with Graves disease. The DNA for the CDR3 is TGTGCCATCAGTGAACGGACAGGGGTCTATGGCTACACCTTC. It is translated as CAISERTGVYGYTF.